This entry lists 2 T cell receptor beta chains sequenced from one sample in a study of cytomegalovirus exposure and HLA in healthy donors. Primers: 60 Vbeta forward and 13 Jbeta reverse. Sequencing was performed with immunoSEQ multiplex PCR; in TCRdb, only in-frame clones are kept and a portion is missing. The sample shows about 160,000 clones, roughly 79% of them seen only once. The specimen sequenced was PBMCs. These receptors all stem from a male donor in good health and CMV-seropositive.

This clone was seen only a few times. Here the CDR3 DNA reads TGTGCCAGCAGCGCAGGGGAAGAGTACTATGGCTACACCTTC. This gives the protein CASSAGEEYYGYTF. V usage is TRBV28 and J usage is TRBJ1-2; possible D gene TRBD1, 6 bases. The CDR3 loop spans 14 amino acids. The germline V and J ends were trimmed by 6 bases and 3 bases, with 14 bases remaining between them. Looked up from germline, CDR1 is MDHEN and CDR2 is SYDVKM.

V usage is TRBV5-8 and J usage is TRBJ1-3; TRBD1 might be the D (5 bases). The CDR3 extends over 13 amino acids. Looked up from germline, CDR1 is SGHTS and CDR2 is YDEGEE. V was pared by 1 base and J by 4 bases, with 6 bases between. The CDR3: CASSLRGGNTIYF. The CDR3 DNA follows: TGTGCCAGCAGCTTGCGGGGGGGAAACACCATATATTTT.